This TCR beta chain came from a study of blood T cell repertoires in COVID-19 (dated by TCRdb to the early 2020s). In the study overall: Samples covering the acute and convalescent phases of COVID-19 were provided by collaborators in the United States, Italy and Spain. The repertoires were released in a freely available public database meant as a resource for research on the immune response to SARS-CoV-2. The dataset comprised deeply sampled blood TCRbeta repertoires from subjects exposed to, actively infected with, or recovered from COVID-19. The material from the prospective study consisted of cDNA or gDNA derived from T cells, B-cell-depleted T cells, or PBMCs. HLA class I and class II types, where available, came from metadata supplied by the sample provider rather than from assay-based typing. The samples were drawn from the first 160 participants of the ongoing ImmuneRACE study and from 1,254 subjects provided by 6 global collaborators. Sample metadata almost always included a de-identified subject ID, COVID-19 status, age in years and sex. Overall study outcomes, separate from this receptor: The quantity of clinical and demographic metadata differed by source and by participant and was supplied without curation.

The immunoSEQ Assay, a bias-controlled multiplex PCR, was used to amplify TCRbeta CDR3 regions from genomic DNA. The study's own analysis went as follows. The number of nucleated cells in each sample was estimated by amplification of reference gene primers within the assay. To quantify the absolute abundance of each unique TCRbeta CDR3 rearrangement, sequence reads were collapsed and filtered. Productive Simpson clonality was computed per sample as the square root of Simpson's diversity index over productive rearrangements. This immuneACCESS table, as held by TCRdb, lists in-frame sequences with V and J called but not all clones. Of the missing ones, under half trace to an unresolved V gene in checked studies; the others have no known cause. V, J and clone size derive from that table, while D and trimming were established from the DNA sequence. The sample contains under 200,000 clones, roughly nine tenths of them found a single time. Clones ranked in the top ten supply 6% to 7.5% of the sample.

As encoded in the germline V gene, CDR1 is KGHSH while CDR2 is LQKENI. Trimming removed 4 bases from V and 7 bases from J, leaving 7 bases between the germline ends. The CDR3 numbers 11 residues from cysteine through phenylalanine. Left in the record is the CDR3 DNA by itself, 33 bases read in frame from the first base. A note on this clone: Its recognized antigen is unknown. Base-call qualities are not available, and no considerably larger clone is one nucleotide away.

In the prospective study, participants were roughly 18 to 95 years old, resided in around 25 geographic areas of the United States, and were enrolled through a virtual design. To assign participants to cohorts, the prospective study relied on clinical history that participants themselves reported in a screening survey and a study questionnaire. Recovered participants in ImmuneRACE Cohort 3 were defined by two consecutive negative NP/OP PCR tests, clearance by a healthcare professional, or resolution of symptoms. Mobile phlebotomists in the prospective study collected whole blood, serum and a nasopharyngeal or oropharyngeal swab from every participant. Prospective study participants could optionally give additional blood draws and questionnaires over an approximately 2-month period. Before DNA extraction, blood samples from the prospective study were shipped at room temperature or frozen.

Sequenced sample: PBMCs or T cells enriched from blood (not recorded which). The rearranged segments are TRBV18 and TRBJ1-1; a tentative D match to TRBD1 spans 5 bases. This sequence was found in a woman aged 45 to 65 who had recovered from COVID-19. CDR3 reads: CASSQGLEAFF. Here is the DNA: TGTGCCAGCTCACAGGGACTTGAAGCTTTCTTT.